The T cell receptor beta chain under discussion was sequenced for a study of cytomegalovirus exposure and HLA in healthy donors (dated by TCRdb to about 2017). About the study as a whole: An earlier analysis of several hundred of the donors reported 276 Gb of sequence data and roughly 120 million unique TCR beta sequences obtained from about 179 million T cells. An early release covering roughly 600 HLA-typed donors comprised about 300 gigabases of sequencing data and around 80 million unique TCR sequences. Of the approximately 400 genotyped donors, roughly 80% fell in the genetic ancestry cluster associated with self-reported Caucasian donors. The study was designed to test whether signatures of past pathogen exposure could be identified by cataloging public T cell receptors. Using immunosequencing, the study profiled T cell repertoires from around 670 subjects and related those repertoires to cytomegalovirus serostatus. Along with the approximately 700-subject first cohort, a separate validation cohort of over a hundred different subjects was used. To predict cytomegalovirus infection status, the study combined high-throughput TCR immunosequencing, statistical association of individual TCRs with disease status, and machine learning. In a later analysis, previously published TCR beta repertoires from about 640 donors were re-analyzed and high-resolution HLA genotyping was added so that TCR occurrence patterns could be studied. Rather than using new phenotypic data, the later analysis identified candidate immune exposures from TCR beta sequences and from how often those sequences occurred across donors. In an earlier analysis of 587 of the donors, high-throughput TCR beta sequencing was used to judge whether each TCR beta V gene segment behaved as functional or pseudogenic. Donor age, sex, ethnicity and CMV serostatus were collected together with the repertoire data. A later genetic analysis took genome-wide SNP genotypes for about 55% of the 666 donors and used that subset as a discovery cohort. Every discovery cohort repertoire had been produced on one sequencing platform. Both class I and class II loci were covered by HLA typing, at four-digit resolution. The number of typed donors differed by locus: roughly 620-630 for A, B, C, DRB1 and DQB1; 500 to 550 for DQA1; approximately 600 for DPA1; and about 450 for DPB1. Roughly 5 DR-DQ haplotypes were handled as single units for association and clustering because linkage in the cohort was strong. On average, over 200,000 unique TCR beta nucleotide sequences were sequenced per donor among a few hundred genotyped donors of the cohort, with 15% to 20% of those sequences being non-productive. Broad study findings and their caveats: Because counts were too low, some 17 rarely observed V segments, including chromosome 9 orphons, were excluded from the earlier analysis of around 590 of the donors. Only TCR beta chains were sequenced in this cohort, and the absence of alpha or paired-chain data limited detectable features. Most CMV-associated TCR beta chains appeared to be HLA-restricted in a later analysis, and the HLA associations seemed to be driven largely by CMV exposure. In vitro tests confirmed that a few of the cytomegalovirus-associated TCR beta chains recognize cytomegalovirus antigens. A group of highly shared sequence variants was considered likely to be a technical artifact of the sequencing pipeline. For the cohort, immune exposure information was limited to CMV serostatus. The authors suggested that the approach could potentially be generalized to other disease states and immunological phenotypes. Because HLA typing was unavailable for some donors at each locus, only the typed subset was used in association tests. When HLA alleles, especially DR and DQ, strongly co-occurred, attributing TCR associations to individual alleles was difficult. In a later analysis, the rate of TCR association differed among HLA loci, with DRB1 alleles having the most associated TCRs and HLA-C alleles having the fewest. In both the original and validation cohorts, the classifier was reported to diagnose cytomegalovirus status with high specificity and sensitivity. Some IMGT-functional V segments, including TRBV6-2 and TRBV6-3, could not be told apart with the 87-base-pair reads, so those segments were excluded. Specific HLA alleles were associated with 18,000 or so TCR beta sequences at a false discovery rate of 0.05 in a later analysis. According to a later analysis, parvovirus B19, influenza, CMV and Epstein-Barr virus appeared linked to several top co-occurrence clusters. A later genetic analysis reported fewer N-insertions in productive TCRs among donors in an Asian-associated ancestry cluster than the roughly 700-donor mean. A further reported finding was that TCR beta sequences accurately predicted the HLA-A and HLA-B alleles for most subjects in the first cohort. The study gave a list of 150 to 200 TCR beta chains associated with cytomegalovirus. A later genetic analysis associated a missense DCLRE1C variant with V-gene and J-gene trimming of TCR beta chains, and an independent cohort replicated the association. An earlier analysis of approximately 500 of the donors showed that most TCR beta V segments appeared in productive rearrangements either about 87% or about 30% of the time, which broadly matched IMGT annotations. Roughly uniform sequencing depth across donors was assumed in presence/absence analyses, although this assumption may not hold. Compared with equally common non-associated chains, HLA-associated TCR beta chains in a later analysis were more clonally expanded and had lower generation probabilities. Most TCR sequences were seen in very few donors, while some public TCRs were found in many individuals. Linkage disequilibrium might explain the correlated functional status among segregating V segments, but an unknown experimental factor could not be ruled out.

The CDR1 and CDR2 encoded by the germline V gene are SGHTA and FQGTGA. V and J are trimmed by 5 bases and 3 bases, and the gene matches miss 7 bases of the junction. The CDR3 runs 14 residues from the cysteine to the phenylalanine. The sequence is cut down to CDR3 DNA, 42 bases in frame from base 1. In total, 666 healthy bone marrow donors made up the cohort. At the time of sampling, every cohort member was nominally healthy, though immune exposures that went unrecorded were likely present. The donor was CMV seronegative and belonged to the group of 352 seronegative cohort members. Each donor provided a peripheral blood sample, and peripheral blood mononuclear cells were used for TCR beta sequencing. Genomic DNA extraction from the blood cell samples was performed with the Qiagen DNeasy Blood Extraction Kit. As for this clone: This receptor's antigen is unknown. Base qualities are not at hand, and no much larger clone is one base apart.

Libraries came from the immunoSEQ multiplex PCR assay. The multiplex PCR relied on a mix of 60 forward primers for TCR Vbeta segments and 13 reverse primers for TCR Jbeta segments. The CDR3 region of rearranged TCR beta genes was amplified from genomic DNA with a multiplex PCR assay. The Illumina HiSeq System was used to sequence the amplified TCR beta libraries as 87-base-pair reads. The original methods were these. A later analysis counted about 80 million unique TCR beta chains across the 550 to 800 repertoires, and some 11 million of these chains were shared by at least two donors. A nearest-neighbor algorithm error-corrected the raw reads and collapsed the reads into unique sequences, merging closely related sequences to remove PCR and sequencing errors. Alignment of CDR3 sequences to IMGT reference sequences was used to assign V, D and J gene segments. For a sequence to be retained, a match of at least six nucleotides to both a V gene segment and a J gene segment was required. Rearrangements were called productive when the CDR3 lacked stop codons and stayed in frame with V and J; all others were non-productive. CDR3 was defined according to IMGT convention as the region running from the second conserved V-encoded cysteine to the conserved J-encoded phenylalanine. The earlier analysis of a few hundred of the donors excluded sequences that lacked an unambiguous match to a single V gene segment. An earlier analysis of a few hundred of the donors called V segments functional above 56.7% productive rearrangements and segregating when the between-donor standard deviation exceeded 5%. To diagnose cytomegalovirus status from the catalog of TCR beta chain sequences, a statistical classification framework was built. V and J gene assignment, in a later analysis, came from comparing TCR nucleotide sequences with IMGT/GENE-DB human TR gene sequences. A later analysis assigned CDR3 sequences and most-parsimonious VDJ recombination scenarios with the TCRdist pipeline. In a later analysis, each TCR beta chain was defined by its CDR3 amino acid sequence together with its V-gene family, and reads without a unique V-gene family were excluded. To address suspected cross-contamination and a sequencing artifact, a later analysis removed around 600 highly shared, low-generation-probability nucleotide sequences. A later analysis calculated a clonal expansion index for each public chain from normalized within-repertoire ranks of inferred template counts. In a later analysis, generation probabilities were computed using a VDJ recombination model fitted to out-of-frame rearrangements, and the results were checked against IGoR. In a later analysis, TCR-TCR, TCR-HLA and TCR-CMV co-occurrence was scored with hypergeometric tests, and a repertoire-size bias correction was applied to TCR pairs. To estimate false discovery rates, a later analysis permuted the HLA or CMV assignments 20 times. A later analysis grouped co-occurring TCRs with DBSCAN, adding TCRdist sequence similarity when clustering within HLA-allele-positive subsets. Co-occurrence clustering excluded repertoires with fewer than 30,000 or more than 120,000 public chains, plus five with anomalous nucleotide sharing. Imported from immuneACCESS, the table was reduced by TCRdb to in-frame sequences with V and J called. These copies leave out some clones; in studies compared against another copy, an unresolved V gene accounts for under half, and the cause of the remainder is not known. The DNA was the basis for D and trimming; V, J and clone size are from that table. Within this sample are 100,000 to 150,000 clones, with around three quarters of them counted one time only. The ten largest account for about 1.2% of the sample.

The source is a female donor in good health and CMV-seronegative. Here the chain combines TRBV7-3 and TRBJ2-7; a stretch of 7 junction bases matches TRBD1. Sample: PBMCs. The nucleotide sequence reads as follows: TGTGCCAGCAGCCAATCAGGGGGTAACTACGAGCAGTACTTC. This yields the protein CASSQSGGNYEQYF.